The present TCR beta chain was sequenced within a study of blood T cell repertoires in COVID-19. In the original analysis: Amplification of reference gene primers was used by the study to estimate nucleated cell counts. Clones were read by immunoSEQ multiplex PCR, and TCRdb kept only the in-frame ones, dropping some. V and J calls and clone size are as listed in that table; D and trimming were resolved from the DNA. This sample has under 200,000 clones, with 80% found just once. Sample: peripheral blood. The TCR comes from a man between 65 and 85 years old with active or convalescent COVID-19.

The CDR3 loop is CASSVQVNNYGYTF. CDR3 bases: TGTGCCAGCAGTGTACAGGTTAATAACTATGGCTACACCTTC. This chain uses TRBV2 with TRBJ1-2, with a tentative D call TRBD1 (5 bases). The CDR3 extends over 14 amino acids. CDR1 is SNHLY, CDR2 FYNNEI, per germline. V gave up 4 bases and J gave up 1 base, with 10 bases separating them.